One sample yielded the 26 T cell receptor beta chains listed below, sequenced in a study of blood T cell repertoires in COVID-19. TCRdb's copy holds only in-frame clones and misses some; the assay was immunoSEQ multiplex PCR. The sample contains a few hundred thousand clones, about 90% of which appear only once. Sample: PBMCs or T cells enriched from blood (not recorded which). The receptor set was obtained from a woman aged 45 to 65 who had been exposed to COVID-19.

The chain has TRBV28 and TRBJ1-2; TRBD1 might be the D (5 bases). Between the trimmed V and J ends, which lost 6 bases and 4 bases, there was a span of 27 bases. Germline CDR1 reads MDHEN; CDR2 reads SYDVKM. This CDR3 contains 18 residues. CDR3 residues: CASSRLGEGTAFFYGYTF. The CDR3 DNA follows: TGTGCCAGCAGCCGACTTGGGGAGGGGACGGCTTTCTTCTATGGCTACACCTTC.

The V call is TRBV20-1, the J call TRBJ2-7, with a possible D match to TRBD1 (5 bases). The CDR3 contains 13 residues. V lost 3 bases and J 2 bases, leaving 11 bases between the germline ends. Germline V lookup: CDR1 DFQATT, CDR2 SNEGSKA (reference sequence). The CDR3 sequence: CSASLVRAYEQYF. The CDR3 DNA is TGCAGTGCTAGTTTGGTCAGGGCCTACGAGCAGTACTTC.

The chain couples TRBV11-2 to TRBJ1-2; 7 bases are a match to TRBD1. V dropped 5 bases and J dropped 8; count of bases not matched to a gene: 17. This CDR3 has 16 amino acids. CDR1 is SGHAT, CDR2 FQNNGV, per germline. CDR3 in DNA: TGTGCCAGCAGCCCACTAGACAGGGCCCGCAACAGGGGCTACACCTTC. Protein product: CASSPLDRARNRGYTF.

The chain employs TRBV11-1 and TRBJ1-3; possibly TRBD1 for D (5 bases). Germline V gene data show CDR1 as SGHAT and CDR2 as FQDESV (reference sequence). The CDR3 runs to 15 residues. V lost 0 bases to trimming and J lost 0 bases, with 6 bases between them. The DNA for the CDR3 is TGTGCCAGCAGCTTAGCGACAGACTCTGGAAACACCATATATTTT. Its translation is CASSLATDSGNTIYF.

The chain joins TRBV7-2 to TRBJ2-7, with 8 bases identical to TRBD2. Germline V CDR1 and CDR2: SGHTA, FQGNSA. Germline trimming cut 1 base from V and 7 bases from J; bases unmatched to any gene: 12. The CDR3 runs 16 residues. CDR3 nucleotide sequence: TGTGCCAGCAGCTTAGGGGCTTCCGGCGGGGGGTTTGAGCAGTACTTC. Protein sequence: CASSLGASGGGFEQYF.

V and J are TRBV2 and TRBJ2-7, with TRBD2 as a possible D gene (5 bases). The V gene's germline CDR1 is SNHLY and CDR2 FYNNEI. The V end was cut by 0 bases, the J end by 4 bases, with 10 bases between. The CDR3 covers 14 residues. The CDR3 protein is CASSEASGLYEQYF. DNA of the CDR3: TGTGCCAGCAGTGAAGCTTCGGGATTATACGAGCAGTACTTC.

A few counts support this clone. The chain links TRBV28 to TRBJ1-4, with a tentative D call TRBD1 (5 bases). With 4 bases removed from V and 13 bases from J, the gap between germline ends came to 22 bases. The CDR3 is 15 residues long. Germline V lookup: CDR1 MDHEN, CDR2 SYDVKM. Here the CDR3 DNA reads TGTGCCAGCAGTTCCAACAGGTACCTGTCCGGTAGACTGTTTTTT. Protein sequence: CASSSNRYLSGRLFF.

The CDR3 DNA reads TGTGCCAGCAGTTTAAGCTCTTCTGGGCCTGGCTACACCTTC. This sequence encodes CASSLSSSGPGYTF. This sequence joins TRBV28 and TRBJ1-2; D gene uncertain. V lost 2 bases, J lost 7 bases, and 14 bases lay in between. The CDR3 totals 14 residues. Germline CDR1 MDHEN, CDR2 SYDVKM.

J is TRBJ1-5 and V is TRBV5-6; D gene uncertain. The V and J ends lost 4 bases and 3 bases respectively, with 14 bases between them. The germline V gene has CDR1 SGHDT and CDR2 YYEEEE. This CDR3 has 15 residues. The CDR3 loop reads CASSLSDTYNQPQHF. CDR3 bases: TGTGCCAGCAGCCTCTCCGACACCTACAATCAGCCCCAGCATTTT.

This clone showed up just a few times. This chain links TRBV20-1 with TRBJ2-7, with D possibly TRBD2 on 5 matching bases. The V and J ends lost 3 bases and 4 bases respectively, with 13 bases between them. The CDR3 spans 13 residues. Germline assignment: CDR1 DFQATT and CDR2 SNEGSKA (reference sequence). The CDR3 loop is CSASDGDTYEQYF. The CDR3 DNA follows: TGCAGTGCTAGTGACGGGGATACGTACGAGCAGTACTTC.

The gene calls are TRBV5-1 and TRBJ1-3; D not resolved. Looked up from germline, CDR1 is SGHRS and CDR2 is YFSETQ. V dropped 4 bases and J dropped 0 bases, with 8 bases sitting between them. This CDR3 has 14 residues. Here the CDR3 reads CASSGDYSGNTIYF. The CDR3 DNA follows: TGCGCCAGCAGCGGAGACTACTCTGGAAACACCATATATTTT.

The chain links TRBV19 to TRBJ1-1; D is unclear. V was trimmed by 1 base and J by 2 bases, leaving 8 bases between them. The CDR3 covers 14 residues. The germline CDR1 and CDR2 sequences are LNHDA and SQIVND (reference sequence). The CDR3: CASSIGEVNTEAFF. The CDR3 nucleotides are TGTGCCAGTAGTATAGGTGAGGTCAACACTGAAGCTTTCTTT.

This sequence joins TRBV5-1 and TRBJ2-7; D is possibly TRBD1 (6 bases). In germline, CDR1 is SGHRS, CDR2 YFSETQ. Deletions cut 0 bases from V and 3 bases from J, with 16 bases between. The CDR3 totals 16 residues. CDR3 nucleotides: TGCGCCAGCAGCTTGGATGCAACGGACAGAAACTACGAGCAGTACTTC. This encodes CASSLDATDRNYEQYF. Variable domain in full (rest from reference TRBV5-1 and TRBJ2-7): KAGVTQTPRYLIKTRGQQVTLSCSPISGHRSVSWYQQTPGQGLQFLFEYFSETQRNKGNFPGRFSGRQFSNSRSEMNVSTLELGDSALYLCASSLDATDRNYEQYFGPGTRLTVT.

The chain joins TRBV28 to TRBJ1-6; D gene ambiguous. CDR3 size: 14 residues. CDR1 is MDHEN and CDR2 is SYDVKM in the germline V gene. The V gene lost 6 bases and the J gene lost 5 bases, with 11 bases spanning the gap. This CDR3 reads CASSSGIDNSPLHF. The CDR3 DNA sequence: TGTGCCAGCAGCTCCGGGATTGATAATTCACCCCTCCACTTT.

This clone was observed a single time. The J gene is TRBJ1-3, the V gene TRBV10-3, with no clear D. With 10 bases removed from V and 0 bases from J, the gap between germline ends came to 7 bases. The CDR3 covers 12 residues. CDR1 is ENHRY, CDR2 SYGVKD, per germline. CDR3 DNA: TGTGCCACCCAGAACTCTGGAAACACCATATATTTT. Protein: CATQNSGNTIYF.

This clone was seen a few times. The V gene is TRBV19, the J gene TRBJ1-1; 9 positions match TRBD1. Germline V gives CDR1 LNHDA, CDR2 SQIVND (reference sequence). Germline trimming cut 5 bases from V and 2 bases from J; bases unmatched to any gene: 9. The CDR3 covers 16 residues. The CDR3 bases are TGTGCCAGTAGTTTTGGAGACAGGGGGTCCAACACTGAAGCTTTCTTT. Its translation is CASSFGDRGSNTEAFF.

The rearrangement uses TRBV7-9 and TRBJ2-5, with D possibly being TRBD2 (6 bases). The CDR3 spans 14 residues. The germline V and J ends were trimmed by 1 base and 4 bases, with 10 bases remaining between them. Germline V gene sequence: CDR1 SEHNR, CDR2 FQNEAQ (reference sequence). The CDR3 DNA is TGTGCCAGCAGCTTAGGTGCGGGGCTAGAGACCCAGTACTTC. The encoded protein is CASSLGAGLETQYF.

The chain uses TRBV5-6 and TRBJ1-2; TRBD1 might be the D (5 bases). V was clipped by 5 bases and J by 7 bases, with 15 bases between them. Germline CDR1 and CDR2: SGHDT and YYEEEE. The CDR3 has 13 residues. The chain's CDR3 is CASSSGQGLGYTF. The CDR3 nucleotides are TGTGCCAGCAGTTCCGGGCAGGGTCTTGGCTACACCTTC.

The gene calls are TRBV10-3 and TRBJ2-7; 7 bases are a match to TRBD1. The length of the CDR3 is 13 residues. V lost 7 bases, J lost 2 bases, and 5 bases stayed unmatched. Looked up from germline, CDR1 is ENHRY and CDR2 is SYGVKD. CDR3 DNA: TGTGCCATCACTCGGACAGGTACCTACGAGCAGTACTTC. Translating gives CAITRTGTYEQYF.

The sample holds one count of this clone. The chain carries TRBV7-9 and TRBJ2-3; D gene unclear. This CDR3 comprises 15 residues. The V gene's germline CDR1 is SEHNR and CDR2 FQNEAQ (reference sequence). Trimming pared 1 base from V and 0 bases from J, leaving 8 bases between. The CDR3 reads CASSLEYTSTDTQYF. The CDR3 coding sequence is TGTGCCAGCAGCTTAGAATATACTAGCACAGATACGCAGTATTTT.

V is TRBV2 and J is TRBJ2-7; TRBD1 matches 7 bases. The V gene's germline CDR1 is SNHLY and CDR2 FYNNEI. V was pared by 6 bases and J by 4 bases, with 6 bases of the junction left unmatched. The CDR3 runs to 13 residues. The DNA for the CDR3 is TGTGCCAGCAGAAGACAGGGCCGATACGAGCAGTACTTC. As protein: CASRRQGRYEQYF.

The chain's CDR3 is CASSRGWLADTGELFF. CDR3 DNA: TGCGCCAGCAGCCGAGGTTGGCTAGCCGACACCGGGGAGCTGTTTTTT. This chain joins TRBV4-1 and TRBJ2-2; weak D call: TRBD2 (5 bases). The length of the CDR3 is 16 residues. Trimming took 4 bases from V and 3 from J, leaving 15 bases between them. CDR1 is MGHRA, CDR2 YSYEKL, per germline.

The V and J genes are TRBV11-2 and TRBJ2-7; 8 bases line up with TRBD2. CDR1 and CDR2 (germline): SGHAT, FQNNGV. The CDR3 loop spans 15 amino acids. Trimming at V came to 5 bases and at J to 6 bases, leaving 12 bases not matched to a gene. In DNA form, the CDR3 reads TGTGCCAGCAGCCCCTCATTAGCGGGGAAACGCGAGCAGTACTTC. This translates into CASSPSLAGKREQYF.

The J gene is TRBJ1-1, the V gene TRBV2, with D maybe TRBD1 (6 bases). This CDR3 has 15 amino acids. Germline CDR1 SNHLY, CDR2 FYNNEI. Trimming pared 9 bases from V and 5 bases from J, leaving 22 bases between. CDR3 residues: CARRERTVPGTEAFF. As DNA, the CDR3 is TGTGCCAGAAGAGAAAGGACAGTCCCCGGGACTGAAGCTTTCTTT.

The gene calls are TRBV3-1 (or the pseudogene TRBV3-2) and TRBJ2-7, with 8 bases that match TRBD2. Germline-derived CDR1 and CDR2 are LGHDT and YNNKEL (reference sequence). The CDR3 is made up of 15 amino acids. The junction had 7 bases not matched to a gene; V was cut back by 4 bases and J by 2 bases. The CDR3, as DNA: TGTGCCAGCAGCCTTCAGGGCGGGGGGACCTACGAGCAGTACTTC. Its protein product is CASSLQGGGTYEQYF.

The chain joins TRBV2 to TRBJ1-2, with D unresolved. This CDR3 contains 11 residues. CDR1 SNHLY and CDR2 FYNNEI come from the germline V gene. Trimming stripped 4 bases from V and 7 bases from J, with 7 bases between. The CDR3 protein is CASSAYSGYTF. The CDR3 nucleotides read TGTGCCAGCAGTGCTTACTCTGGCTACACCTTC.